This T cell receptor beta chain stems from a study of radiation and T cells in renal cell carcinoma. This CDR3 has 18 amino acids. V gave up 4 bases and J gave up 5 bases; unmatched junction bases: 19. CDR1 and CDR2 (germline): SGHNT, YYREEE (reference sequence). TCRdb keeps only in-frame clones here, not all; method: immunoSEQ multiplex PCR. Among fewer than 150,000 clones listed, around 90% were seen once. This sample's time point: blood 2 weeks post-SBRT. The treatment here: 15 Gy SBRT to primary tumor, nephrectomy 4 weeks later. This sequence was found in a woman between 70 and 85 years old with renal cell carcinoma. The chain combines TRBV5-4 with TRBJ2-7; 9 bases align to TRBD2. The sample in question was blood, obtained from a patient whose treatment included radiotherapy and nephrectomy. Here the CDR3 DNA reads TGTGCCAGCAGCCCCCGACGGGTTACGGGACTAGCTAAAGACGAGCAGTACTTC. Its protein is CASSPRRVTGLAKDEQYF.